The 28 T cell receptor beta chains reported below all come from one sample, sequenced in a study of Graves' ophthalmopathy and Graves' hyperthyroidism. RNA transcripts yielded amplified TCR beta CDR3 regions. First-round RT-PCR relied on HTBI primers, and a second-round multiplex PCR came next. TCRdb re-called the multiplex PCR reads with MiXCR, one entry per CDR3 protein. Among over a million distinct CDR3 sequences, about two fifths were seen once, and the ten largest hold approximately 10%. The sequenced sample consisted of peripheral blood or thyroid tissue (not recorded which). The receptors shown here come from an adult man with Graves' hyperthyroidism.

This clonotype was seen a few times. V usage is TRBV7-2 and J usage is TRBJ2-5; perhaps TRBD2 as D (6 bases). The V and J ends lost 4 bases and 0 bases respectively, with 21 bases between them. Germline CDR1 SGHTA, CDR2 FQGNSA. This CDR3 spans 18 amino acids. CDR3: CASSYLFLAGPNQETQYF. CDR3 DNA: TGTGCCAGCAGCTACCTCTTTTTGGCGGGACCCAACCAAGAGACCCAGTACTTC. Full variable domain (missing parts from reference TRBV7-2 and TRBJ2-5): GAGVSQSPSNKVTEKGKDVELRCDPISGHTALYWYRQSLGQGLEFLIYFQGNSAPDKSGLPSDRFSAERTGGSVSTLTIQRTQQEDSAVYLCASSYLFLAGPNQETQYFGPGTRLLVL.

The chain links TRBV7-2 to TRBJ2-7; TRBD2 agrees at 14 bases. Germline V gives CDR1 SGHTA, CDR2 FQGNSA. The CDR3 extends over 16 amino acids. V dropped 4 bases and J dropped 2; count of bases not matched to a gene: 4. In nucleotides, the CDR3 is TGTGCCAGCAGCTCGGGACTAGCGGGAGTCGCCTACGAGCAGTACTTC. This codes for CASSSGLAGVAYEQYF.

The V and J genes are TRBV12-3 or TRBV12-4 and TRBJ1-1; TRBD1 might be the D (5 bases). This CDR3 spans 14 amino acids. V dropped 7 bases and J dropped 1 base, with 13 bases sitting between them. This CDR3 is CASTLNRGNTEAFF. CDR3 in DNA: TGTGCCAGCACCCTGAATAGGGGGAACACTGAAGCTTTCTTT.

This rearrangement joins TRBV7-3 to TRBJ1-2; D is perhaps TRBD1 (6 bases). Trimming took 5 bases from V and 4 from J, leaving 20 bases between them. CDR3 length: 16 residues. Germline V CDR1 and CDR2: SGHTA, FQGTGA. CDR3 nucleotides: TGTGCCAGCAGCCCAATAGGTGGGGGGCGCGGCTATGGCTACACCTTC. Protein: CASSPIGGGRGYGYTF.

The chain links TRBV29-1 to TRBJ1-1, with D maybe TRBD1 (5 bases). Looked up from germline, CDR1 is SQVTM and CDR2 is ANQGSEA. Trimming removed 7 bases at V and 3 bases at J, with 21 bases between. There are 15 residues in the CDR3. Here the CDR3 DNA reads TGCAGCGCAGAAAGCCCCCGGGGCAGGGACACTGAAGCTTTCTTT. It is translated as CSAESPRGRDTEAFF.

This clonotype has just a few counts. V usage is TRBV18 and J usage is TRBJ1-1; D might be TRBD1 (5 bases). The CDR3 is 13 amino acids. Germline values: CDR1 KGHSH, CDR2 LQKENI. Trimming took 7 bases from V and 4 from J, leaving 13 bases between them. The CDR3 DNA follows: TGTGCCAGCTTCGAGGCAGGGACCACTGAAGCTTTCTTT. Its protein product is CASFEAGTTEAFF.

This clonotype was found once. One end of the junction is discordant with germline, which a read error may explain. The chain recombines TRBV29-1 with TRBJ2-6; D unresolved. Germline assignment: CDR1 SQVTM and CDR2 ANQGSEA. The CDR3 consists of 16 residues. This CDR3 reads CIVEDPWGSGANVLTF. Written as DNA, the CDR3 is TGCATCGTTGAAGATCCATGGGGTTCTGGGGCCAACGTCCTGACTTTC.

About this clonotype: It may be a read error: a sequence one base away is much more abundant. V gene TRBV20-1 combines with J gene TRBJ1-1; 9 bases fit TRBD1. CDR3 length: 11 residues. Per the germline V gene, CDR1 is DFQATT and CDR2 is SNEGSKA (reference sequence). As DNA, the CDR3 is TGCAGTGCTAGCTGGACAGGGGAAGCTTCCTTT. Its translation is CSASWTGEASF.

The rearrangement joins TRBV25-1 to TRBJ1-1; 7 bases map to TRBD1. Germline V gene sequence: CDR1 MGHDK, CDR2 SYGVNS. The V and J ends lost 8 bases and 5 bases, in that order; junction bases with no gene match: 11. The CDR3 length is 14 residues. The CDR3 spells CASGTGVKTTEAFF. CDR3 coding DNA: TGTGCCAGCGGAACAGGGGTAAAGACAACTGAAGCTTTCTTT.

This clonotype was picked up many times. The chain uses TRBV29-1 and TRBJ2-2, with 8 bases matching TRBD1. Germline CDR1 SQVTM, CDR2 ANQGSEA. After removal of 7 bases from V and 4 bases from J, the junction contained 11 bases not matched to a gene. The CDR3 consists of 15 residues. This CDR3 is CSADETGAGTGELFF. The CDR3 coding sequence is TGCAGCGCCGACGAGACAGGGGCGGGCACCGGGGAGCTGTTTTTT.

In its sample, this clonotype was seen many times. The chain uses TRBV6-1 and TRBJ2-5, with no clear D. Germline CDR1 is MNHNS and CDR2 is SASEGT. The CDR3 covers 11 residues. Trimming took 11 bases from V and 4 from J, leaving 11 bases between them. CDR3 protein: CALRRLETQYF. The CDR3 DNA sequence: TGTGCCCTGCGCCGGCTAGAGACCCAGTACTTC.

V usage is TRBV2 and J usage is TRBJ2-5; D is ambiguous. This CDR3 is 12 amino acids long. Trimming removed 4 bases from V and 5 bases from J, with 8 bases in between. CDR1 and CDR2 from the germline V gene are SNHLY and FYNNEI. The CDR3 protein is CASSVWVETQYF. The DNA of the CDR3 is TGTGCCAGCAGTGTGTGGGTTGAGACCCAGTACTTC.

This clonotype appeared once. This may come from a read error, since a much larger clone is one base off. The rearrangement links TRBV5-1 to TRBJ1-1, with TRBD1 identical over 9 bases. With V trimmed by 0 bases and J by 4 bases, 4 bases remained unmatched. The length of the CDR3 is 15 residues. Germline CDR1 and CDR2: SGHRS and YFSETQ. DNA of the CDR3: TGCGCCAGCAGCTTGGGGCTGGACAGGGGCACTGAAGCTTTCTTT. Its protein is CASSLGLDRGTEAFF.

V gene TRBV7-2 combines with J gene TRBJ2-3; no clear D. Trimming pared 5 bases from V and 2 bases from J, leaving 17 bases between. Germline loops: CDR1 SGHTA, CDR2 FQGNSA. This CDR3 has 16 residues. CDR3 nucleotide sequence: TGTGCCAGCAGCGCCGCCCGTTCCAGGATCACAGATACGCAGTATTTT. Translation gives CASSAARSRITDTQYF.

This chain links TRBV10-3 with TRBJ1-5, with 8 bases lining up with TRBD1. After removal of 2 bases from V and 5 bases from J, the junction contained 5 bases not matched to a gene. Germline loops: CDR1 ENHRY, CDR2 SYGVKD. This CDR3 has 15 amino acids. CDR3 loop: CAISEGQGIHQPQHF. Written as DNA, the CDR3 is TGTGCCATCAGTGAGGGACAGGGAATCCATCAGCCCCAGCATTTT.

In its sample, this clonotype was seen many times. V usage is TRBV5-8 and J usage is TRBJ2-2, with 7 bases identical to TRBD1. V lost 4 bases and J lost 5; bases outside the gene matches: 11. The CDR3 totals 16 residues. The germline V gene has CDR1 SGHTS and CDR2 YDEGEE. CDR3 protein: CASSTLDRVWTGELFF. The CDR3, as DNA: TGTGCCAGCAGCACTCTAGACAGGGTTTGGACCGGGGAGCTGTTTTTT.

This clonotype was picked up a small number of times. The chain combines TRBV7-2 with TRBJ2-7, with 7 nucleotides matching TRBD2. Germline values: CDR1 SGHTA, CDR2 FQGNSA. The CDR3 contains 13 residues. Trimming took 7 bases from V and 5 from J; bases not matched to a gene: 8. The CDR3 protein is CASTPGLPHEQYF. CDR3 coding DNA: TGTGCCAGCACCCCGGGACTACCCCACGAGCAGTACTTC. The full variable domain, in which reference TRBV7-2 and TRBJ2-7 provide the parts outside the CDR3, is GAGVSQSPSNKVTEKGKDVELRCDPISGHTALYWYRQSLGQGLEFLIYFQGNSAPDKSGLPSDRFSAERTGGSVSTLTIQRTQQEDSAVYLCASTPGLPHEQYFGPGTRLTVT.

Details on this clonotype: This may arise from a read error, as a much more abundant clone is one base away. The chain is built from TRBV9 and TRBJ1-1; TRBD1 might be the D (5 bases). Germline V gives CDR1 SGDLS, CDR2 YYNGEE. The CDR3 has 17 residues. The CDR3 reads CASSVDPPGTLNTEASF. Here the CDR3 DNA reads TGTGCCAGCAGCGTAGATCCCCCCGGGACGTTGAACACTGAAGCTTCCTTT. Together with reference TRBV9 and TRBJ1-1, the CDR3 gives the full variable domain: DSGVTQTPKHLITATGQRVTLRCSPRSGDLSVYWYQQSLDQGLQFLIQYYNGEERAKGNILERFSAQQFPDLHSELNLSSLELGDSALYFCASSVDPPGTLNTEASFGQGTRLTVV.

This clonotype was seen a single time. The chain carries TRBV5-1 and TRBJ2-7, with D tentatively TRBD1 (5 bases). V dropped 0 bases and J dropped 4 bases, with 14 bases sitting between them. Germline V gene sequence: CDR1 SGHRS, CDR2 YFSETQ. The CDR3 length is 15 residues. In DNA form, the CDR3 reads TGCGCCAGCAGCTTGGCGGGCGGAAGACAGTACGAGCAGTACTTC. Translating gives CASSLAGGRQYEQYF.

This clonotype was seen repeatedly, ten times or more. V gene TRBV15 combines with J gene TRBJ1-2, with D possibly being TRBD1 (5 bases). The CDR3 is 11 amino acids. Germline V CDR1 and CDR2: LNHNV, YYDKDF (reference sequence). V was shortened by 8 bases and J by 7 bases, with 11 bases between the two germline ends. The DNA of the CDR3 is TGTGCCACCGCATCGGGGACTGGCTACACCTTC. As protein: CATASGTGYTF.

CDR3 coding DNA: TGTGCCAGCAGCGCTGACGGTGAGGGCTCTGGAAACACCATATATTTT. Its translation: CASSADGEGSGNTIYF. The chain recombines TRBV9 with TRBJ1-3; no clear D. In germline, CDR1 is SGDLS, CDR2 YYNGEE. The V end lost 3 bases, the J end lost 0 bases, and 13 bases lay between the germline ends. This CDR3 is built from 16 residues.

This chain links TRBV4-3 with TRBJ1-6, with D possibly being TRBD1 (5 bases). V shed 2 bases and J shed 13 bases, with 18 bases lying between them. This CDR3 is built from 15 residues. CDR1 LGHNA and CDR2 YSLEER come from the germline V gene. CDR3 sequence reads: CASSQSTGPMSPLHF. The CDR3 coding sequence is TGCGCCAGCAGCCAAAGCACGGGACCTATGTCTCCCCTCCACTTT.

As to this clonotype: Without the conserved terminal phenylalanine or tryptophan, this CDR3 likely stems from a read error. The rearrangement uses TRBV7-2 and TRBJ2-5; D is unclear. This CDR3 region has 12 residues. Germline CDR1 SGHTA, CDR2 FQGNSA. CDR3 nucleotide sequence: TGCGCCAGCAGCCAAGAAAGGGAGACCCAGTACCTC. This sequence encodes CASSQERETQYL.

The chain joins TRBV2 to TRBJ2-7; 8 bases line up with TRBD2. The CDR3 has 15 amino acids. Trimming took 5 bases from V and 2 from J; bases not matched to a gene: 8. Looked up from germline, CDR1 is SNHLY and CDR2 is FYNNEI. The CDR3 DNA sequence: TGTGCCAGCAGTTCAGCGGGGGAGCTCCCCTACGAGCAGTACTTC. This gives the protein CASSSAGELPYEQYF.

This chain joins TRBV20-1 and TRBJ2-2, with unresolved D. The V gene lost 2 bases and the J gene lost 9 bases, with 10 bases spanning the gap. Germline CDR1 reads DFQATT; CDR2 reads SNEGSKA (reference sequence). The CDR3 contains 12 residues. CDR3 residues: CSARLGPRELFF. The CDR3, as DNA: TGCAGTGCTAGACTTGGGCCCAGGGAGCTGTTTTTT.

For this clonotype: One end of the junction varies from germline; a read error may be responsible. The V and J genes are TRBV2 and TRBJ2-5; TRBD2 matches at 14 bases. Germline loops: CDR1 SNHLY, CDR2 FYNNEI. This CDR3 contains 17 residues. The CDR3 is CASSPGTGTSGRETHYF. The CDR3 DNA reads TGTGCCAGCAGTCCCGGGACAGGGACTAGCGGGAGAGAGACCCACTACTTC.

At least ten counts were recorded for this clonotype. The CDR3 region has the DNA TGTGCCACCAGTGATTTGGCGGCGAACACCGGGGAGCTGTTTTTT. As protein: CATSDLAANTGELFF. V usage is TRBV24-1 and J usage is TRBJ2-2; D unclear. Germline V gives CDR1 KGHDR, CDR2 SFDVKD. CDR3 length: 15 amino acids. The ends were cut back, 0 bases at V and 0 bases at J, with 4 bases in the middle.

This clonotype was seen many times. The chain is built from TRBV11-2 and TRBJ1-2, with 8 bases identical to TRBD1. Germline V gene lookup returns CDR1 SGHAT and CDR2 FQNNGV. The length of the CDR3 is 15 residues. J lost 5 bases, V lost 4 bases, and 9 bases had no gene match. The CDR3 here is CASSSSVGQGYGYTF. For the CDR3, the DNA is TGTGCCAGCAGCTCTTCCGTAGGACAGGGTTATGGCTACACCTTC.